The clone carrying this T cell receptor beta chain was picked up a small number of times. Trimming pared 4 bases from V and 4 bases from J, leaving 13 bases between. This CDR3 region has 14 residues. Germline CDR1 is KGHSH and CDR2 is LQKENI. The data are from a study of blood T cell repertoires in COVID-19. Study-wide context: The origin of the acute and convalescent COVID-19 samples was the United States, Italy and Spain.

Authors' data handling: The assay estimated nucleated cells by amplifying reference gene primers. Repertoires were generated with immunoSEQ multiplex PCR, while TCRdb's copy carries only in-frame clones and drops some. V and J calls and clone size are given by that table; D and trimming were obtained from the DNA. The sample carries around 210,000 clones, 80% recorded once. This chain joins TRBV18 and TRBJ1-2; tentative D call: TRBD1 (6 bases). This receptor was obtained from a woman in her 70s with acute or convalescent COVID-19. Sequenced: peripheral blood. CDR3 coding DNA: TGTGCCAGCTCACTACAGGGATTGGTCTATGGCTACACCTTC. Translating it yields CASSLQGLVYGYTF.